These 18 T cell receptor beta chains were sequenced from one sample in a study of T-cell reconstitution after alpha-beta-depleted transplantation in children. The TCRbeta library was prepared with unique molecular identifiers. TCRdb used MiXCR to reprocess the PCR reads, holding one entry per CDR3 protein. The sample consists of hundreds of thousands of distinct CDR3 sequences, approximately 12% of them appearing once. Sequences were derived from PBMCs from the stem cell graft donor, sampled from the stem cell graft. These TCRs come from a human donor who donated a stem cell graft to a child with acute lymphoblastic leukemia.

This clonotype was seen repeatedly, ten times or more. The V gene is TRBV12-3 or TRBV12-4, the J gene TRBJ1-1; D is ambiguous. The germline V and J ends were trimmed by 2 bases and 4 bases, with 11 bases remaining between them. This CDR3 is 14 amino acids long. CDR3 sequence: CASSLTGPSTEAFF. The CDR3 DNA reads TGTGCCAGCAGTTTAACTGGGCCTTCCACTGAAGCTTTCTTT.

This clonotype has only a few counts. V usage is TRBV9 and J usage is TRBJ1-1, with D tentatively TRBD1 (6 bases). Trimming pared 4 bases from V and 0 bases from J, leaving 10 bases between. The length of the CDR3 is 14 residues. Germline CDR1 is SGDLS and CDR2 is YYNGEE. The CDR3 protein is CASSSSGVNTEAFF. The CDR3 coding sequence is TGTGCCAGCAGCTCCTCAGGGGTGAACACTGAAGCTTTCTTT.

To note about this clonotype: A clone one base away is much larger, so this may be a read error. V and J are TRBV6-5 and TRBJ2-7; tentatively, D is TRBD2 (7 bases). CDR3 length equals 12 residues. V dropped 6 bases and J dropped 9 bases, with 15 bases sitting between them. From germline, CDR1 is MNHEY and CDR2 SVGAGI. The CDR3 protein is CASSSARGGQYF. In DNA, the CDR3 is TGTGCCAGCAGCAGCGCTAGGGGGGGGCAGTACTTC.

This clonotype has a count of ten or more. The chain uses TRBV9 and TRBJ2-3; 11 positions match TRBD2. Germline-derived CDR1 and CDR2 are SGDLS and YYNGEE. CDR3 length: 17 residues. V shed 1 base, J shed 5 bases, and the junction held 9 bases outside the gene matches. The CDR3: CASSVPLTSGTGDTQYF. As DNA, the CDR3 is TGTGCCAGCAGCGTACCCTTGACTAGCGGGACTGGAGATACGCAGTATTTT.

This clonotype came up many times. The V gene is TRBV11-2, the J gene TRBJ1-2; 8 bases align to TRBD1. This CDR3 region has 13 residues. J was trimmed by 8 bases and V by 2 bases; bases with no gene match: 4. Germline V CDR1 and CDR2: SGHAT, FQNNGV. DNA for the CDR3: TGTGCCAGCAGCTTAAAAAGGACAGGGGGCTACACCTTC. Translated: CASSLKRTGGYTF.

This clonotype was seen at least ten times. The chain is built from TRBV20-1 and TRBJ2-1; tentatively, D is TRBD2 (7 bases). V lost 6 bases and J 8 bases, leaving 14 bases between the germline ends. The germline gives CDR1 DFQATT, CDR2 SNEGSKA (reference sequence). The CDR3 runs to 12 residues. The DNA of the CDR3 is TGCAGTGCATCTAGGGGGGGCCATGAGCAGTTCTTC. Residues: CSASRGGHEQFF.

The rearrangement uses TRBV27 and TRBJ2-1, with no clear D. The V end lost 5 bases, the J end lost 4 bases, and 15 bases lay between the germline ends. Germline-derived CDR1 and CDR2 are MNHEY and SMNVEV (reference sequence). The CDR3 sequence is 15 residues long. CDR3 protein: CASSRLNSAYNEQFF. DNA for the CDR3: TGTGCCAGCAGTCGCCTAAATTCTGCTTACAATGAGCAGTTCTTC.

In this sample, this clonotype turned up many times. The rearrangement uses TRBV5-1 and TRBJ2-7; 7 nucleotides match TRBD1. CDR1 and CDR2 (germline): SGHRS, YFSETQ. The V gene end was trimmed by 3 bases and the J gene end by 2 bases; junction bases not matched to a gene: 2. This CDR3 is 13 amino acids long. This chain's CDR3 is CASSYDRAYEQYF. In DNA form, the CDR3 reads TGCGCCAGCAGCTACGACAGGGCCTACGAGCAGTACTTC.

At least ten counts were recorded for this clonotype. V gene TRBV5-1 combines with J gene TRBJ1-6; a weak D match, TRBD1 (5 bases). V dropped 0 bases and J dropped 5 bases, with 6 bases sitting between them. There are 14 residues in the CDR3. The germline gives CDR1 SGHRS, CDR2 YFSETQ. The CDR3 sequence: CASSLGQHNSPLHF. The CDR3 nucleotides are TGCGCCAGCAGCTTGGGACAGCATAATTCACCCCTCCACTTT.

The chain recombines TRBV19 with TRBJ2-1; D possibly uses TRBD1 or TRBD2 (5 bases each). In germline, CDR1 is LNHDA, CDR2 SQIVND (reference sequence). V was cut by 4 bases and J by 15 bases, with 19 bases left in between. CDR3 length equals 13 residues. The CDR3 loop is CASSTRDALRPFF. Written as DNA, the CDR3 is TGTGCCAGTAGTACCCGGGACGCTCTTCGACCGTTCTTC.

The rearrangement joins TRBV5-4 to TRBJ2-7, with D uncertain. Trimming stripped 4 bases from V and 4 bases from J, with 9 bases between. CDR1 is SGHNT and CDR2 is YYREEE in the germline V gene (reference sequence). The CDR3 consists of 12 residues. CDR3 in amino acids: CASSEHGYEQYF. For the CDR3, the DNA is TGTGCCAGCAGCGAACACGGGTACGAGCAGTACTTC.

This clonotype has ten or more counts. The chain uses TRBV20-1 and TRBJ2-3, with D hard to call. Germline V gene lookup returns CDR1 DFQATT and CDR2 SNEGSKA (reference sequence). The CDR3 has 12 residues. V was trimmed by 6 bases and J by 4 bases, leaving 11 bases between them. The CDR3 DNA reads as TGCAGTGCCCTATCGGCGGCAGATACGCAGTATTTT. Translation: CSALSAADTQYF.

This clonotype was recorded at least ten times. V and J are TRBV20-1 and TRBJ1-2; D remains unclear. Trimming removed 8 bases from V and 0 bases from J, with 13 bases in between. This CDR3 comprises 13 residues. Germline CDR1 DFQATT, CDR2 SNEGSKA (reference sequence). CDR3 amino acids: CSTPRGANYGYTF. The CDR3 region has the DNA TGCAGTACCCCTCGAGGAGCTAACTATGGCTACACCTTC.

V usage is TRBV7-9 and J usage is TRBJ2-7; D is unresolved. The V gene's germline CDR1 is SEHNR and CDR2 FQNEAQ (reference sequence). Trimming shortened V by 5 bases and J by 3 bases, and 14 bases separated the two germline ends. The CDR3 runs 14 residues. CDR3 nucleotides: TGTGCCAGCAGCCCGAATGGACCGTTCTACGAGCAGTACTTC. Encoded protein: CASSPNGPFYEQYF. Full variable domain (rest looked up from reference TRBV7-9 and TRBJ2-7): DTGVSQNPRHKITKRGQNVTFRCDPISEHNRLYWYRQTLGQGPEFLTYFQNEAQLEKSRLLSDRFSAERPKGSFSTLEIQRTEQGDSAMYLCASSPNGPFYEQYFGPGTRLTVT.

J is TRBJ1-1 and V is TRBV7-3, with D tentatively TRBD1 (6 bases). Deletions cut 5 bases from V and 4 bases from J, with 11 bases between. Germline CDR1 and CDR2: SGHTA and FQGTGA. This CDR3 has 13 residues. Here the CDR3 DNA reads TGTGCCAGCAGCCGGGGGCCGGGCACTGAAGCTTTCTTT. Its translation is CASSRGPGTEAFF.

The sample holds many counts of this clonotype. This chain connects TRBV5-1 to TRBJ2-3; tentative D call: TRBD2 (6 bases). Germline-derived CDR1 and CDR2 are SGHRS and YFSETQ. The CDR3 is made up of 15 amino acids. The V and J ends lost 6 bases and 4 bases respectively, with 18 bases between them. In DNA, the CDR3 is TGCGCCAGCACCCCTGGTGGCGGGACCCCAGATACGCAGTATTTT. This encodes CASTPGGGTPDTQYF.

The table lists this clonotype with many counts. The chain carries TRBV7-9 and TRBJ2-5; TRBD1 matches 12 bases. Germline-derived CDR1 and CDR2 are SEHNR and FQNEAQ (reference sequence). The CDR3 has 15 residues. V lost 3 bases, J lost 6 bases, and 5 bases stayed unmatched. The CDR3: CASSLLRDRGQTQYF. CDR3 coding DNA: TGTGCCAGCAGCTTGCTCCGGGACAGGGGGCAGACCCAGTACTTC.

In its sample, this clonotype was seen many times. The J gene is TRBJ2-7, the V gene TRBV6-5; unclear D gene. The CDR3 covers 13 residues. Germline CDR1 and CDR2: MNHEY and SVGAGI. Trimming took 8 bases from V and 6 from J, leaving 17 bases between them. The CDR3 loop reads CASHAEAAGEQYF. The CDR3 DNA is TGTGCCAGCCACGCAGAGGCTGCAGGCGAGCAGTACTTC.